This TCR beta chain was sequenced for a study of CD8 T cells in Susac syndrome. The authors negatively isolated CD8+ and CD4+ T cells and FACS-enriched TEMRA cells. This CDR3 spans 16 amino acids. Germline loops: CDR1 SGHRS, CDR2 YFSETQ. The V and J ends lost 4 bases and 4 bases respectively, with 19 bases between them. RNA totalling roughly 0.45 to 1 ug underwent reverse transcription with random hexamers. MiXCR, run by TCRdb on the immunoSEQ multiplex PCR reads, gives a single entry per CDR3 protein. This table has over 150,000 distinct CDR3 sequences, approximately 93% appearing once. The V gene is TRBV5-1, the J gene TRBJ2-3; maybe TRBD2 (7 bases). The sequenced sample was CD4+ T cells from PBMCs. This sequence originates from a human donor with multiple sclerosis. The CDR3 coding sequence is TGCGCCAGCAGCCCAACCTCAGGGGAGGGGGCAGATACGCAGTATTTT. Protein: CASSPTSGEGADTQYF.